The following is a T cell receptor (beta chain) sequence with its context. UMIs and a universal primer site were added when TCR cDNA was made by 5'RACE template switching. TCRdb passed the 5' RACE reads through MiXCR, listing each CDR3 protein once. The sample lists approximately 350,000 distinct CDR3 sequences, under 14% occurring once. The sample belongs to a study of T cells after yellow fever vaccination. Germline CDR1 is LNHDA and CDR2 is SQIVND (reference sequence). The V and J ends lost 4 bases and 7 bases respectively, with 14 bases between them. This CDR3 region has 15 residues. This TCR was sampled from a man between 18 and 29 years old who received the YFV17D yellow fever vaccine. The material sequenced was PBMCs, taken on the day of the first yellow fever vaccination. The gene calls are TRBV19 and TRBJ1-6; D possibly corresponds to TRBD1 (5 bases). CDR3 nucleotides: TGTGCCAGTAGTAGAATGGATTGGGGGAATTCACCCCTCCACTTT. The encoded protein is CASSRMDWGNSPLHF.